The 10 T cell receptor beta chains below come from one sample, sequenced in a study of T cell responses to AZD1222 COVID-19 vaccine. Using immunoSEQ multiplex PCR, the repertoire was profiled, and TCRdb retains in-frame clones only, with some absent. The repertoire includes some 140,000 clones, under 95% of them detected once, and more than 2.5% sits in the top ten. The sequenced sample was peripheral blood, obtained on day 0 of AZD1222 vaccination. The receptors were gathered from an adult in good health.

The chain joins TRBV7-2 to TRBJ1-5; no clear D gene. The germline V gene encodes CDR1 SGHTA and CDR2 FQGNSA. V shed 2 bases and J shed 7 bases, with 12 bases lying between them. CDR3 size: 14 residues. The CDR3 sequence: CASSLLGVRQPQHF. In DNA, the CDR3 is TGTGCCAGCAGCTTACTTGGGGTTCGACAGCCCCAGCATTTT.

In DNA form, the CDR3 reads TGTGCCAGCAGCTTAGCCCGTGGAAACACCATATATTTT. This sequence encodes CASSLARGNTIYF. The chain combines TRBV7-2 with TRBJ1-3; D gene unclear. Germline V gene sequence: CDR1 SGHTA, CDR2 FQGNSA. Trimming stripped 0 bases from V and 3 bases from J, with 3 bases between. The CDR3 spans 13 residues.

The CDR3 region has the DNA TGTGCCAGCAGTCCGGGACTAGCCCGAGGCTCCTACGAGCAGTACTTC. This encodes CASSPGLARGSYEQYF. The chain is built from TRBV28 and TRBJ2-7; 9 bases line up with TRBD2. CDR1 and CDR2 (germline): MDHEN, SYDVKM. The CDR3 is made up of 16 amino acids. V was clipped by 5 bases and J by 0 bases; unmatched bases: 8.

The chain uses TRBV30 and TRBJ1-1; no firm D call. Germline CDR1 is GTSNPN and CDR2 is SVGIG (reference sequence). V lost 5 bases and J lost 1, with 5 bases in between. This CDR3 has 11 residues. Here the CDR3 DNA reads TGTGCCTGGGGCAAGAACACTGAAGCTTTCTTT. This encodes CAWGKNTEAFF.

A single count supports this clone. The V gene is TRBV9, the J gene TRBJ2-1; 10 positions match TRBD2. V dropped 4 bases and J dropped 3; count of bases not matched to a gene: 4. Germline loops: CDR1 SGDLS, CDR2 YYNGEE. The CDR3 loop spans 15 amino acids. CDR3 sequence (DNA): TGTGCCAGCAGCCCTACTAGCGGGATCTACAATGAGCAGTTCTTC. It yields the protein CASSPTSGIYNEQFF.

V and J are TRBV27 and TRBJ1-1; TRBD1 is a possible D gene (6 bases). Germline loops: CDR1 MNHEY, CDR2 SMNVEV (reference sequence). The V gene lost 2 bases and the J gene lost 5 bases, with 18 bases spanning the gap. The length of the CDR3 is 16 residues. CDR3 in amino acids: CASSLGWGLPRTEAFF. In DNA form, the CDR3 reads TGTGCCAGCAGTTTAGGGTGGGGGCTCCCGAGGACTGAAGCTTTCTTT.

The chain couples TRBV7-9 to TRBJ1-3; D may be TRBD1 (5 bases). Per the germline V gene, CDR1 is SEHNR and CDR2 is FQNEAQ (reference sequence). The CDR3 length is 20 residues. V shed 5 bases and J shed 3 bases, with 29 bases lying between them. The chain's CDR3 is CASSTLGTAREGAVGNTIYF. For the CDR3, the DNA is TGTGCCAGCAGCACCCTAGGGACGGCTAGGGAGGGTGCGGTTGGAAACACCATATATTTT. Full variable domain (outside the CDR3, taken from reference TRBV7-9 and TRBJ1-3): DTGVSQNPRHKITKRGQNVTFRCDPISEHNRLYWYRQTLGQGPEFLTYFQNEAQLEKSRLLSDRFSAERPKGSFSTLEIQRTEQGDSAMYLCASSTLGTAREGAVGNTIYFGEGSWLTVV.

V is TRBV28 and J is TRBJ1-1; D may be TRBD1 (5 bases). V lost 6 bases to trimming and J lost 4 bases, with 12 bases between them. Germline CDR1 MDHEN, CDR2 SYDVKM. This CDR3 contains 13 residues. This CDR3 reads CASSETGRTEAFF. DNA for the CDR3: TGTGCCAGCAGCGAAACAGGTCGCACTGAAGCTTTCTTT.

The rearrangement joins TRBV5-1 to TRBJ1-2; the D is unclear. Germline assignment: CDR1 SGHRS and CDR2 YFSETQ. V was cut by 0 bases and J by 0 bases, with 9 bases left in between. This CDR3 spans 15 amino acids. In nucleotides, the CDR3 is TGCGCCAGCAGCTTGGAGGGCAGCACTAACTATGGCTACACCTTC. Encoded protein: CASSLEGSTNYGYTF.

V and J are TRBV19 and TRBJ2-3; TRBD2 might be the D (6 bases). Germline values: CDR1 LNHDA, CDR2 SQIVND (reference sequence). The CDR3 loop spans 14 amino acids. V gave up 7 bases and J gave up 0 bases, with 11 bases separating them. CDR3 bases: TGTGCCAGTAATACCCTAGCGAGCACAGATACGCAGTATTTT. Protein: CASNTLASTDTQYF.